The table lists the clone carrying this TCR beta chain with a count of one. Only in-frame clones appear in the TCRdb table, and some are missing; sequencing was by immunoSEQ multiplex PCR. The sample has about 280,000 clones; 65% to 90% are singletons. This record belongs to a study of blood T cell repertoires in COVID-19. At the level of the study: Acute and convalescent COVID-19 specimens originated in the United States, Italy and Spain. T cells, B-cell-depleted T cells, or PBMCs provided the cDNA or gDNA that served as material.

This sequence was found in a man in his fifties with active or convalescent COVID-19. The sample comprised peripheral blood.

This CDR3 is CASASTGGNNEKLFF. The CDR3 nucleotides read TGCGCCAGCGCCTCCACAGGGGGCAATAATGAAAAACTGTTTTTT. V usage is TRBV5-1 and J usage is TRBJ1-4, with TRBD1 identical over 9 bases. CDR1 and CDR2 (germline): SGHRS, YFSETQ. Losses at the gene ends were 7 bases for V and 4 bases for J; bases not matched to a gene: 8. This CDR3 is 15 amino acids long.